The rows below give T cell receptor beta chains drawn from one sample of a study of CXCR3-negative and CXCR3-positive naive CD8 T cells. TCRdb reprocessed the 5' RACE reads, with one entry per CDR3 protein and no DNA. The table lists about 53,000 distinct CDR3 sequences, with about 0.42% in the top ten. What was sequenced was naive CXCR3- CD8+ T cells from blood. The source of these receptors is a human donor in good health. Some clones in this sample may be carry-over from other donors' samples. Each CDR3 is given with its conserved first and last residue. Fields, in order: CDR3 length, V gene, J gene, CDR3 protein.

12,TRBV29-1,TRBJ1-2,CSGVLANYGYTF
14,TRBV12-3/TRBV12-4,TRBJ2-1,CASSSGLAGAREFF
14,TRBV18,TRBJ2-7,CASSEGAYSYEQYF
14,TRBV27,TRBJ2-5,CASSLGTVQETQYF
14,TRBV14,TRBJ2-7,CASSQDLLPYEQYF
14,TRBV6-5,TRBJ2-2,CASDTDANTGELFF
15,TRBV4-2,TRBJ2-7,CASSQETGGVNEQYF
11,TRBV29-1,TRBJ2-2,CSVENTGELFF
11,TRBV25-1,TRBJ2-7,CPPGSRDEQYF
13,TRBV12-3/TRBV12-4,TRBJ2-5,CASSFQLAVTQYF
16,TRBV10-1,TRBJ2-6,CASSEPSISGANVLTF
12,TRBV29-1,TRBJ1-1,CSVWGANTEAFF
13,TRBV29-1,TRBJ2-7,CSVVEGSSNEQYF
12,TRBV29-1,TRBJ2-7,CSSRFASYEQYF
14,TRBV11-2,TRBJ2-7,CASSLGTGNYEQYF
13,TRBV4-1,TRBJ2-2,CASSQPNTGELFF
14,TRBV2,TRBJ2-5,CASSGTSAEETQYF
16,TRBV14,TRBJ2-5,CASSQDSGQGGETQYF
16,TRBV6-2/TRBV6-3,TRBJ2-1,CASSYLGQMYYNEQFF
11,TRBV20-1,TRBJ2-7,CSAVVKDEQYF
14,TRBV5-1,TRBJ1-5,CASSSAAGVQPQHF
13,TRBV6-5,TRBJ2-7,CASRDLGGSEQYF
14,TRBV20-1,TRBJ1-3,CSARVWDSRNTIYF
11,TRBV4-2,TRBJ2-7,CASSTLTEQYF
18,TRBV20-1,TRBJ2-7,CSAPPRDSNTGPTYEQYF
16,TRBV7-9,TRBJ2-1,CASSSRKRGQFYEQFF
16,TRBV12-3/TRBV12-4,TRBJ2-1,CASSPRDYRPFNEQFF
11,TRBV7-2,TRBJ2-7,CASSGTNEQYF
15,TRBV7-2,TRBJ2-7,CASSSDSKLSYEQYF
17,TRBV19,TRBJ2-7,CASSFQSTTGRNYEQYF
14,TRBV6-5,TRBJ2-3,CASSYFPVEDTQYF
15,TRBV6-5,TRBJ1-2,CASSSPGQAFYGYTF
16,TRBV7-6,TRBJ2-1,CASSPAGTPLGNEQFF
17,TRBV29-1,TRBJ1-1,CSVRGVGTPVSNTEAFF